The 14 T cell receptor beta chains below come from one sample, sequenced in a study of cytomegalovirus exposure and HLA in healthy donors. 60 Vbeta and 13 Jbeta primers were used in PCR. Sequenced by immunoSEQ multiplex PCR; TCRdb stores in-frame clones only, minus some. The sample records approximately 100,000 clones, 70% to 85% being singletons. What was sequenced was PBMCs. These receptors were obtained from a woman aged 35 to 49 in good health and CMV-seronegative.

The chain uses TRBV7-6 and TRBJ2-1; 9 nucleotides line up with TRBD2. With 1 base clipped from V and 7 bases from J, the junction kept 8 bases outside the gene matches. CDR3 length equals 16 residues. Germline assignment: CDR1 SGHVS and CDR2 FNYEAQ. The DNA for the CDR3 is TGTGCCAGCAGCTTAGACGCGGGAGGGCCAGAAAATGAGCAGTTCTTC. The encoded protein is CASSLDAGGPENEQFF.

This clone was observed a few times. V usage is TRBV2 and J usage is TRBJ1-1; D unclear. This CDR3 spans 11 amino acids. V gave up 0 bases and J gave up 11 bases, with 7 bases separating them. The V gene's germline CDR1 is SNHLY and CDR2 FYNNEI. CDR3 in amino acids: CASSEAVAAFF. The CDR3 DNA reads TGTGCCAGCAGTGAAGCTGTGGCTGCTTTCTTT.

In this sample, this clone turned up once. The CDR3 here is CASLEQANTEAFF. The CDR3 region has the DNA TGTGCCAGCCTAGAACAGGCGAACACTGAAGCTTTCTTT. V and J are TRBV28 and TRBJ1-1; possibly TRBD1 for D (5 bases). The CDR3 covers 13 residues. Germline CDR1 is MDHEN and CDR2 is SYDVKM. The V end was cut by 8 bases, the J end by 1 base, with 11 bases between.

CDR3 protein: CASSQQAPYEQYF. As DNA, the CDR3 is TGTGCCAGCAGCCAACAGGCCCCCTACGAGCAGTACTTC. The genes are TRBV7-2 and TRBJ2-7; D is possibly TRBD1 (5 bases). The CDR3 spans 13 residues. CDR1 and CDR2 (germline): SGHTA, FQGNSA. Trimming shortened V by 5 bases and J by 2 bases, and 10 bases separated the two germline ends. The variable domain in full, with the rest retrieved from reference TRBV7-2 and TRBJ2-7, is GAGVSQSPSNKVTEKGKDVELRCDPISGHTALYWYRQSLGQGLEFLIYFQGNSAPDKSGLPSDRFSAERTGGSVSTLTIQRTQQEDSAVYLCASSQQAPYEQYFGPGTRLTVT.

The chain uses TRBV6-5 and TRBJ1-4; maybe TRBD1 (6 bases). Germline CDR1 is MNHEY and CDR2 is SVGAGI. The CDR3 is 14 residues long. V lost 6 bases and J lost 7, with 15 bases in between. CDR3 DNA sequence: TGTGCCAGCAGCCGCGACAGGCGGAGTGAAAAACTGTTTTTT. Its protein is CASSRDRRSEKLFF.

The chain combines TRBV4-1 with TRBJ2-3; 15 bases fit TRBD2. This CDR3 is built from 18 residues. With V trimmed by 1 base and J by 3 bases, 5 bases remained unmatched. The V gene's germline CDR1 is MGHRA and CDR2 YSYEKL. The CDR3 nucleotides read TGCGCCAGCAGCCAAGCCGGACTAGCGGGAGGGCCGACAGATACGCAGTATTTT. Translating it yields CASSQAGLAGGPTDTQYF.

The DNA of the CDR3 is TGTGCCAGCAGCGTAGGAGCAGGACAGGGGGCCGCGCTACCTACCTACGAGCAGTACTTC. Protein sequence: CASSVGAGQGAALPTYEQYF. This sequence joins TRBV9 and TRBJ2-7; 11 bases map to TRBD1. Trimming at V came to 0 bases and at J to 2 bases, leaving 16 bases not matched to a gene. This CDR3 contains 20 residues. CDR1 is SGDLS and CDR2 is YYNGEE in the germline V gene. Drawing the rest from reference TRBV9 and TRBJ2-7, the complete variable domain is DSGVTQTPKHLITATGQRVTLRCSPRSGDLSVYWYQQSLDQGLQFLIQYYNGEERAKGNILERFSAQQFPDLHSELNLSSLELGDSALYFCASSVGAGQGAALPTYEQYFGPGTRLTVT.

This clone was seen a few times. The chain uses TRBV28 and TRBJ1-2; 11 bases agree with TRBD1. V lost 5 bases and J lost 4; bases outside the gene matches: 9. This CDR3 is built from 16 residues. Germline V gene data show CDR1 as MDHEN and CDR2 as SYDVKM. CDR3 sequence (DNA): TGTGCCAGCAGTACGACCGGACAGGGGGCGCGCTATGGCTACACCTTC. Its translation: CASSTTGQGARYGYTF.

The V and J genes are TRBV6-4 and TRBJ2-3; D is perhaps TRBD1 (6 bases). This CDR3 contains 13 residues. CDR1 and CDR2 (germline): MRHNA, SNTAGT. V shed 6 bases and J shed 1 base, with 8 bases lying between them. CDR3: CASSYRGTDTQYF. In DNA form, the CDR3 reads TGTGCCAGCAGCTACAGGGGCACAGATACGCAGTATTTT.

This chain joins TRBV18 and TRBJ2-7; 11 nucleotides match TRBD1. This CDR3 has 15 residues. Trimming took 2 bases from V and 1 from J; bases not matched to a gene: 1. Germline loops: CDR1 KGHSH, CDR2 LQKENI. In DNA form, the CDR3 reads TGTGCCAGCTCACCAGGGACAGGGGGGTCCTACGAGCAGTACTTC. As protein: CASSPGTGGSYEQYF.

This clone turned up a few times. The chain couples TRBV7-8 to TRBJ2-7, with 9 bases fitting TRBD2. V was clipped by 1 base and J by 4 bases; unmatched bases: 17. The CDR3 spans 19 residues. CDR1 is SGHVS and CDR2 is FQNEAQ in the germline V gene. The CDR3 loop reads CASSLGVKKGLAGRYEQYF. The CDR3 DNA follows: TGTGCCAGCAGCTTAGGAGTAAAAAAGGGTCTAGCGGGAAGGTACGAGCAGTACTTC.

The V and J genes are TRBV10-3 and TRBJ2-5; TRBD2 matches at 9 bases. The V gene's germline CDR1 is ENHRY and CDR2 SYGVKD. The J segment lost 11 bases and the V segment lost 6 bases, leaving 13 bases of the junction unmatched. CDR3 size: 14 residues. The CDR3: CAIRATSGGGEQYF. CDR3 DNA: TGTGCCATCAGGGCGACTAGCGGAGGGGGAGAGCAGTACTTC.

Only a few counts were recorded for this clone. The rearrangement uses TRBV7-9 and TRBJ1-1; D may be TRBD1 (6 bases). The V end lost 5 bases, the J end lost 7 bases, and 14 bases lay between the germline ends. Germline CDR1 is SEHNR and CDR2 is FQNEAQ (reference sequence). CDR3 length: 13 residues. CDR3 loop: CASSPRTASEAFF. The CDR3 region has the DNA TGTGCCAGCAGCCCCAGGACAGCCAGTGAAGCTTTCTTT.

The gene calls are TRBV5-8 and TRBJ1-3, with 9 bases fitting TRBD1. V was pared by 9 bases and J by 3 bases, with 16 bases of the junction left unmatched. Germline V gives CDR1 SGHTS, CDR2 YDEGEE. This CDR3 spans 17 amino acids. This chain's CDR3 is CATGEGTGIHRGNTIYF. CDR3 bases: TGTGCCACAGGGGAAGGGACAGGGATACACCGTGGAAACACCATATATTTT.